The sequence of this T cell receptor beta chain was determined in a study of cytomegalovirus exposure and HLA in healthy donors (dated by TCRdb to about 2017). Regarding the research as a whole: According to an earlier analysis of several hundred of the donors, 200 million or so T cells yielded 95 million to 140 million unique TCR beta sequences and about 280 Gb of sequence data. An early release covering roughly 600 HLA-typed donors comprised roughly 300 gigabases of sequencing data and tens of millions of unique TCR sequences. Of the roughly 400 genotyped donors, around 81% fell in the genetic ancestry cluster associated with self-reported Caucasian donors. The aim of the study was to test whether cataloging public T cell receptors could identify signatures of past pathogen exposure. The study used immunosequencing to profile the T cell repertoires of approximately 690 subjects and linked those repertoires to cytomegalovirus serostatus. Besides the first cohort of hundreds of subjects, a separate validation cohort made up of roughly 120 different subjects was used. To predict cytomegalovirus infection status, the study brought together high-throughput TCR immunosequencing, statistical association of individual TCRs with disease status, and machine learning. In a later analysis, previously published TCR beta repertoires from 600 to 850 donors were re-analyzed and high-resolution HLA genotyping was added so that TCR occurrence patterns could be studied. Rather than using new phenotypic data, the later analysis identified candidate immune exposures from TCR beta sequences and from how often those sequences occurred across donors. In an earlier analysis of several hundred of the donors, high-throughput TCR beta sequencing was used to judge whether each TCR beta V gene segment behaved as functional or pseudogenic. Alongside the repertoire data, information on donor age, sex, ethnicity and CMV serostatus was compiled. A later genetic analysis took genome-wide SNP genotypes for about three fifths of the roughly 670 donors and used that subset as a discovery cohort. Every repertoire in the discovery cohort had been generated on one and the same sequencing platform. HLA typing included class I and class II loci at four-digit resolution. The number of typed donors differed by locus: about 629-630 for A, B, C, DRB1 and DQB1; 500 to 550 for DQA1; some 610 for DPA1; and roughly 490 for DPB1. A few DR-DQ haplotypes were treated as single units for association and clustering because of strong linkage in the cohort. Among a few hundred genotyped donors of the cohort, an average of approximately 240,000 unique TCR beta nucleotide sequences were sequenced per donor, around 20% of them non-productive.

The protocol used for the library was the immunoSEQ multiplex PCR assay. For the multiplex PCR, a mixture combining 60 forward primers for TCR Vbeta segments and 13 reverse primers for TCR Jbeta segments was used. Amplification of the CDR3 region of rearranged TCR beta genes was performed with a multiplex PCR assay on genomic DNA. The Illumina HiSeq System was used to sequence the amplified TCR beta libraries as 87-base-pair reads. In the authors' own workflow: Across the 500 to 850 repertoires, a later analysis counted roughly 84 million unique TCR beta chains, roughly 11 million of which were shared by at least two donors. Raw reads were error-corrected and collapsed into unique sequences with a nearest-neighbor algorithm that merged closely related sequences to remove PCR and sequencing errors. CDR3 sequences were aligned to IMGT reference sequences to assign V, D and J gene segments. For a sequence to be retained, a match of at least six nucleotides was required to both a V gene segment and a J gene segment. A rearrangement was called productive if the CDR3 had no stop codons and remained in frame with V and J, and every other rearrangement was called non-productive. CDR3 was defined by IMGT convention, running from the second conserved V-encoded cysteine to the conserved J-encoded phenylalanine. In an earlier analysis of more than 550 of the donors, sequences lacking an unambiguous match to a single V gene segment were excluded. An earlier analysis of 450 to 650 of the donors called V segments functional above 56.7% productive rearrangements and segregating when the between-donor standard deviation exceeded 5%. To diagnose cytomegalovirus status from the catalog of TCR beta chain sequences, a statistical classification framework was built. In a later analysis, TCR nucleotide sequences were compared against IMGT/GENE-DB human TR gene sequences so that V and J genes could be assigned. A later analysis assigned CDR3 sequences and most-parsimonious VDJ recombination scenarios with the TCRdist pipeline. In a later analysis, each TCR beta chain was defined by its CDR3 amino acid sequence together with its V-gene family, and reads lacking a unique V-gene family were excluded. In a later analysis, nearly 600 highly shared, low-generation-probability nucleotide sequences were removed to address suspected cross-contamination and a sequencing artifact. For each public chain, a later analysis derived a clonal expansion index from normalized ranks of inferred template counts within each repertoire. In a later analysis, generation probabilities were computed using a VDJ recombination model fitted to out-of-frame rearrangements, and the results were checked against IGoR. Hypergeometric tests were used in a later analysis to score TCR-TCR, TCR-HLA and TCR-CMV co-occurrence, with a repertoire-size bias correction applied to the TCR pairs. False discovery rates were estimated in a later analysis by permuting HLA or CMV assignments 20 times. In a later analysis, co-occurring TCRs were grouped with DBSCAN, and TCRdist sequence similarity was added when clustering was performed within HLA-allele-positive subsets. Repertoires with fewer than 30,000 or more than 120,000 public chains were left out of co-occurrence clustering, as were about 5 repertoires with anomalous nucleotide sharing. As stored in TCRdb, this immuneACCESS dataset retains in-frame rearrangements with V and J assigned. A fraction of the clones does not appear; measured against another copy, unresolved V genes explain less than half of the discrepancy, and the remainder lacks a known reason. The DNA was the basis for D and trimming; V, J and clone size are from that table. Counted in this sample were about 140,000 clones; about 70% of them appeared once. The ten largest clones represent around 2.5% of the sample.

Summary of the overall study and its limitations: Compared with equally common non-associated chains, HLA-associated TCR beta chains in a later analysis were more clonally expanded and had lower generation probabilities. In vitro tests confirmed that a few of the cytomegalovirus-associated TCR beta chains recognize cytomegalovirus antigens. In a later analysis, several top co-occurrence clusters were reported to appear linked to parvovirus B19, influenza, CMV and Epstein-Barr virus. It was suggested by the authors that the approach could potentially be generalized to other disease states and immunological phenotypes. Most CMV-associated TCR beta chains appeared to be HLA-restricted in a later analysis, and the HLA associations seemed to be driven largely by CMV exposure. While some public TCRs were present in many individuals, most TCR sequences turned up only very rarely across donors. The cohort was sequenced for TCR beta chains only, and without alpha or paired-chain data the features that could be detected were limited. A later analysis found that TCR association rates varied across HLA loci, with DRB1 alleles showing the most associated TCRs and HLA-C alleles the fewest. Some IMGT-functional V segments, including TRBV6-2 and TRBV6-3, could not be told apart with the 87-base-pair reads, so those segments were excluded. A further reported finding was that TCR beta sequences accurately predicted the HLA-A and HLA-B alleles for most subjects in the first cohort. At a false discovery rate of 0.05, a later analysis linked under 20,000 TCR beta sequences to specific HLA alleles. A cluster of highly shared sequence variants was judged likely to represent a technical artifact of the sequencing pipeline. In a later genetic analysis, a missense DCLRE1C variant was associated with V-gene and J-gene trimming of TCR beta chains, and the association was replicated in an independent cohort. In a later genetic analysis, fewer N-insertions in productive TCRs were reported among donors in an Asian-associated ancestry cluster than the approximately 670-donor mean. Broadly in line with IMGT annotations, most TCR beta V segments showed up in productive rearrangements about 87% or about 30% of the time in an earlier analysis of around 550 of the donors. HLA typing was unavailable for some donors at each locus, so association tests used only the typed subset. In the study, 150 to 200 TCR beta chains were listed as associated with cytomegalovirus. For the cohort, immune exposure information was limited to CMV serostatus. The classifier was reported to diagnose cytomegalovirus status with high specificity and sensitivity in both the original cohort and the validation cohort. When HLA alleles, especially DR and DQ, strongly co-occurred, TCR associations were difficult to assign to individual alleles. Some 16 rarely observed V segments, including chromosome 9 orphons, were excluded from the earlier analysis of several hundred of the donors because counts were too low. The presence/absence analyses assumed that sequencing depth was roughly uniform across donors, and that assumption may not be true. Linkage disequilibrium might explain the correlated functional status among segregating V segments, but an unknown experimental factor could not be ruled out.

For this clone: It has no known antigen specificity. The sample holds no much larger clone one base away, and base qualities are not on file.

The V end gives up 4 bases and the J end 3 bases, leaving 4 bases in the junction not matched to a gene. The CDR3, cysteine through phenylalanine, is 15 amino acids long. The DNA shown is the 45-base CDR3, in frame from base 1. From a lookup of the germline V gene, CDR1 and CDR2 are ENHRY and SYGVKD. In total, about 650 healthy bone marrow donors made up the cohort. All cohort members were sampled while nominally healthy, although unrecorded immune exposures were likely present. The donor was CMV seronegative and belonged to the group of over 300 seronegative cohort members. Every donor gave a peripheral blood sample, and the peripheral blood mononuclear cells from that sample were used for TCR beta sequencing. The Qiagen DNeasy Blood Extraction Kit was used to extract genomic DNA from the blood cell samples.

The sequencing sample was made of PBMCs. This clonotype originated in a woman aged 40 to 55 in good health and CMV-seronegative. The chain employs TRBV10-3 and TRBJ2-7; TRBD2 lines up with 12 middle nucleotides. The CDR3 sequence is CAISAGLAGNYEQYF. The bases read TGTGCCATCAGTGCGGGACTAGCGGGTAACTACGAGCAGTACTTC.